The 6 T cell receptor beta chains below come from one sample, sequenced in a study of a mutant IDH1 vaccine in newly diagnosed glioma. Antigens of these TCRs are unknown. TCRdb's copy holds only in-frame clones and misses some; the assay was immunoSEQ multiplex PCR. The sample gives under 30,000 clones, about 76% of which show up once; about a tenth is in the top ten. Indicated time point: week 5, during vaccination. The investigators gave 300 ug of mutant IDH1 20-mer peptide in each vaccine dose, together with topical imiquimod. Material: PBMCs, obtained from a glioma patient whose treatment included an IDH1 peptide vaccine. The receptors shown here come from a man between 35 and 55 years old with glioma.

The V gene is TRBV5-6, the J gene TRBJ1-3; D may be TRBD1 (6 bases). With 4 bases removed from V and 0 bases from J, the gap between germline ends came to 8 bases. The CDR3 has 14 residues. Germline assignment: CDR1 SGHDT and CDR2 YYEEEE. DNA of the CDR3: TGTGCCAGCAGCAGGGGGTACTCTGGAAACACCATATATTTT. Translated: CASSRGYSGNTIYF.

The rearrangement joins TRBV28 to TRBJ1-4; D unresolved. This CDR3 comprises 14 residues. V was cut by 3 bases and J by 8 bases, with 13 bases left in between. Germline lookup yields CDR1 MDHEN and CDR2 SYDVKM. The CDR3 region has the DNA TGTGCCAGCAGTTTGCGGCCATCGGGAGAAAAACTGTTTTTT. Translated, it gives CASSLRPSGEKLFF.

The chain couples TRBV6-5 to TRBJ1-1, with D unresolved. CDR1 is MNHEY and CDR2 is SVGAGI in the germline V gene. Trimming removed 6 bases from V and 0 bases from J, with 11 bases in between. The CDR3 is 14 amino acids. In nucleotides, the CDR3 is TGTGCCAGCAGCCCGACATTTATGAACACTGAAGCTTTCTTT. This gives the protein CASSPTFMNTEAFF.

V usage is TRBV5-6 and J usage is TRBJ1-1; D might be TRBD1 (5 bases). Germline V gene data show CDR1 as SGHDT and CDR2 as YYEEEE. The CDR3 is made up of 14 amino acids. The germline V and J ends were trimmed by 0 bases and 5 bases, with 11 bases remaining between them. CDR3 loop: CASSLGQGETEAFF. The DNA for the CDR3 is TGTGCCAGCAGCTTGGGGCAGGGAGAAACTGAAGCTTTCTTT.

The chain combines TRBV30 with TRBJ2-2, with a possible D match to TRBD2 (6 bases). Germline assignment: CDR1 GTSNPN and CDR2 SVGIG (reference sequence). This CDR3 contains 18 residues. V was clipped by 3 bases and J by 4 bases, with 24 bases between them. CDR3 coding DNA: TGTGCCTGGAGAAACTTCCGTGGGGGGTCATCTAGCACCGGGGAGCTGTTTTTT. It codes for CAWRNFRGGSSSTGELFF.

The V call is TRBV10-1, the J call TRBJ2-3; no definite D call. Germline assignment: CDR1 WNHNN and CDR2 SYGVQD (reference sequence). Trimming cost V 7 bases and J 2 bases, with 13 bases left between them. The CDR3 is made up of 14 amino acids. The CDR3 loop reads CASIPALNTDTQYF. CDR3 sequence (DNA): TGCGCCAGCATCCCGGCACTCAACACAGATACGCAGTATTTT.